The next 27 T cell receptor beta chains were all read from a single sample in a study of T cell repertoires in cytomegalovirus infection. TCRdb reprocessed the reads with MiXCR, giving one entry per CDR3 protein. This repertoire shows approximately 910,000 distinct CDR3 sequences, around 31% found once; its top ten account for 11% to 15%. These TCRs' antigens remain unknown. The material sequenced was cultured CD8+ T cells from PBMCs, taken from culture after CMV antigen stimulation. Receptors were obtained from a human donor in good health (CMV status not recorded). Some clones in this sample may be carry-over from other donors' samples.

This clonotype was detected ten times or more. J is TRBJ1-1 and V is TRBV7-2; no clear D. The V end was cut by 3 bases, the J end by 0 bases, with 14 bases between. Germline values: CDR1 SGHTA, CDR2 FQGNSA. This CDR3 region has 16 residues. In nucleotides, the CDR3 is TGTGCCAGCAGCTTGGGTGGACGGATCATGAACACTGAAGCTTTCTTT. It codes for CASSLGGRIMNTEAFF.

This clonotype occurred once. The V and J genes are TRBV5-1 and TRBJ1-1, with TRBD1 identical over 11 bases. J gave up 3 bases and V 4 bases, and 11 bases lay outside the gene matches. The CDR3 runs 17 residues. Germline CDR1 SGHRS, CDR2 YFSETQ. In DNA form, the CDR3 reads TGCGCCAGCAGCAACCGGGACAGGGGGGATGAGGACACTGAAGCTTTCTTT. Residues: CASSNRDRGDEDTEAFF.

The chain is built from TRBV28 and TRBJ1-2; TRBD1 might be the D (5 bases). The CDR3 spans 17 residues. The germline V and J ends were trimmed by 5 bases and 0 bases, with 19 bases remaining between them. From germline, CDR1 is MDHEN and CDR2 SYDVKM. This chain's CDR3 is CASSTSRVQGTNYGYTF. The CDR3 region has the DNA TGTGCCAGCAGTACCTCCAGGGTCCAAGGTACTAACTATGGCTACACCTTC.

The chain carries TRBV6-2 or TRBV6-3 and TRBJ2-5; D not certain. CDR3 length equals 13 residues. The germline V gene has CDR1 MNHEY and CDR2 SVGEGT. V gave up 6 bases and J gave up 0 bases, with 8 bases separating them. CDR3 in DNA: TGTGCCAGCAGCGGAGCCAACCAAGAGACCCAGTACTTC. It translates to CASSGANQETQYF.

This clonotype was seen more than once but under ten times. The genes are TRBV6-1 and TRBJ1-2; D is undetermined. The CDR3 has 14 residues. V was pared by 8 bases and J by 0 bases, with 13 bases between. CDR1 MNHNS and CDR2 SASEGT come from the germline V gene. CDR3 region: CASGVDVSNYGYTF. As DNA, the CDR3 is TGTGCCAGCGGAGTGGACGTCTCTAACTATGGCTACACCTTC.

The rearrangement joins TRBV19 to TRBJ1-1, with D possibly being TRBD1 (6 bases). The V and J ends lost 8 bases and 11 bases respectively, with 24 bases between them. Germline CDR1 reads LNHDA; CDR2 reads SQIVND (reference sequence). The CDR3 is 14 residues long. As DNA, the CDR3 is TGTGCCAGTGTGCCAGACGAGGGGACACTTGATGCTTTCTTT. This codes for CASVPDEGTLDAFF. The variable domain in full, completed from reference TRBV19 and TRBJ1-1, reads DGGITQSPKYLFRKEGQNVTLSCEQNLNHDAMYWYRQDPGQGLRLIYYSQIVNDFQKGDIAEGYSVSREKKESFPLTVTSAQKNPTAFYLCASVPDEGTLDAFFGQGTRLTVV.

The V call is TRBV20-1, the J call TRBJ2-2; 7 nucleotides agree with TRBD2. The CDR3 is 20 amino acids. With V trimmed by 0 bases and J by 0 bases, 16 bases remained unmatched. The V gene's germline CDR1 is DFQATT and CDR2 SNEGSKA (reference sequence). The CDR3 DNA is TGCAGTGCTAGAGATATCGGGCTAGCGGTAATTAACGCGAACACCGGGGAGCTGTTTTTT. Translation: CSARDIGLAVINANTGELFF.

The chain recombines TRBV5-1 with TRBJ2-1; D is unclear. The ends were cut back, 2 bases at V and 5 bases at J, with 14 bases in the middle. This CDR3 is built from 15 residues. Germline assignment: CDR1 SGHRS and CDR2 YFSETQ. CDR3 loop: CASSLDPAENNEQFF. The DNA for the CDR3 is TGCGCCAGCAGCTTAGACCCGGCGGAAAACAATGAGCAGTTCTTC.

CDR3 bases: TGTGCCAGCCTAGACCCGGGACAGGGGAACACTGAAGCTTTCTTT. Its translation is CASLDPGQGNTEAFF. The chain couples TRBV6-1 to TRBJ1-1, with 9 bases fitting TRBD1. CDR3 length: 15 residues. Unmatched junction bases numbered 8, after V lost 8 bases and J lost 1 base. CDR1 is MNHNS, CDR2 SASEGT, per germline.

This clonotype was detected a few times. V is TRBV7-9 and J is TRBJ2-2; TRBD2 aligns across 9 bases. The V gene's germline CDR1 is SEHNR and CDR2 FQNEAQ (reference sequence). The CDR3 sequence is 17 residues long. The trim removed 5 bases at V and 7 bases at J, leaving 14 bases unmatched. In DNA form, the CDR3 reads TGTGCCAGCAGCCGATCTCCTAGCGGGGCCTGGCACGGGGAGCTGTTTTTT. Protein sequence: CASSRSPSGAWHGELFF.

The chain recombines TRBV4-1 with TRBJ2-7; D is undetermined. CDR1 is MGHRA, CDR2 YSYEKL, per germline. V was shortened by 1 base and J by 3 bases, with 13 bases between the two germline ends. The CDR3 is made up of 15 amino acids. The CDR3 sequence: CASSQGSLGFYEQYV. The CDR3 region has the DNA TGCGCCAGCAGCCAAGGAAGTCTGGGTTTCTACGAGCAGTACGTC.

The rearrangement links TRBV12-3 or TRBV12-4 to TRBJ2-1; TRBD1 agrees at 7 bases. The ends lost 6 bases at V and 6 bases at J; junction bases unmatched: 11. The CDR3 is 15 amino acids. The CDR3 is CASRGGRGVGNEQFF. The CDR3 DNA follows: TGTGCCAGCAGAGGGGGCAGGGGTGTTGGCAATGAGCAGTTCTTC.

This CDR3 reads CASSLVPPSTDYTDTQYF. The CDR3 nucleotides are TGTGCCAGCAGCTTAGTTCCCCCTAGTACGGATTACACAGATACGCAGTATTTT. The chain joins TRBV7-6 to TRBJ2-3; no definite D call. V lost 1 base, J lost 2 bases, and 19 bases lay in between. The CDR3 length is 18 residues. Germline CDR1 and CDR2: SGHVS and FNYEAQ.

This clonotype has a single count. V gene TRBV7-3 combines with J gene TRBJ2-1, with D tentatively TRBD1 (6 bases). There are 14 residues in the CDR3. The germline gives CDR1 SGHTA, CDR2 FQGTGA. Trimming removed 5 bases at V and 2 bases at J, with 10 bases between. CDR3: CASSPDSTYNEQFF. In nucleotides, the CDR3 is TGTGCCAGCAGCCCGGACAGTACCTACAATGAGCAGTTCTTC.

The rearrangement uses TRBV6-2 or TRBV6-3 and TRBJ2-4; D perhaps matches TRBD1 (5 bases). The V and J ends lost 4 bases and 8 bases respectively, with 15 bases between them. The CDR3 totals 14 residues. The germline V gene has CDR1 MNHEY and CDR2 SVGEGT. The CDR3 sequence is CASSSQGSADIQYF. The CDR3 DNA follows: TGTGCCAGCAGTTCTCAGGGAAGTGCGGACATTCAGTACTTC.

With respect to this clonotype: The junction departs from germline at one end; a sequencing error may be responsible. V gene TRBV5-5 combines with J gene TRBJ2-1; TRBD2 is a possible D gene (6 bases). The CDR3 loop spans 15 amino acids. The germline gives CDR1 SGHKS, CDR2 YYEKEE (reference sequence). The CDR3 DNA is TGTGCCAGCCCCAACGGGGAGGATGGTTACAATGAGGAGTTCTTC. This translates into CASPNGEDGYNEEFF.

This sequence joins TRBV6-8 and TRBJ2-7; a possible D gene is TRBD2 (6 bases). Germline CDR1 reads MNHGY; CDR2 reads SAAAGT. This CDR3 region has 17 residues. Trimming pared 0 bases from V and 9 bases from J, leaving 24 bases between. CDR3 DNA sequence: TGTGCCAGCAGTTACTCGATCGGAGGGGTACTATTTCAGGGGCAGTACGTC. This translates into CASSYSIGGVLFQGQYV.

J is TRBJ2-7 and V is TRBV11-3, with 10 positions matching TRBD1. With 5 bases clipped from V and 0 bases from J, the junction kept 10 bases outside the gene matches. The CDR3 is 17 amino acids. Germline CDR1 SGHNT, CDR2 YENEEA. CDR3 region: CASSISMGQGLSYEQYV. The CDR3 bases are TGTGCCAGCAGCATATCAATGGGACAGGGGCTCTCCTACGAGCAGTACGTC.

Points on this clonotype: A much larger clonotype is one base distant, so this may be a read error. The gene calls are TRBV7-2 and TRBJ2-3; 8 bases fit TRBD1. CDR3 length: 19 residues. The germline CDR1 and CDR2 sequences are SGHTA and FQGNSA. With 2 bases clipped from V and 2 bases from J, the junction kept 15 bases outside the gene matches. CDR3 sequence (DNA): TGTGCCAGCAGCTTATGGGGACAGGCTTCGTTGGGCTCCACAGATACGCAGTATTTT. This encodes CASSLWGQASLGSTDTQYF.

The chain recombines TRBV10-2 with TRBJ2-2; D might be TRBD2 (6 bases). CDR3 length: 16 residues. Deletions cut 3 bases from V and 10 bases from J, with 21 bases between. Germline V gives CDR1 WSHSY, CDR2 SAAADI. CDR3 DNA sequence: TGCGCCAGCAGTGATCCTACTAGCCCGACGAGTGAGGAGCTGTTTTTT. Protein: CASSDPTSPTSEELFF.

V is TRBV29-1 and J is TRBJ1-1; no firm D call. The CDR3 covers 12 residues. Germline loops: CDR1 SQVTM, CDR2 ANQGSEA. V lost 4 bases and J 7 bases, leaving 13 bases between the germline ends. CDR3 bases: TGCAGCGTTGGCGGAGGCCTTGTTGAAGCTTTCTTT. Protein product: CSVGGGLVEAFF.

The rearrangement links TRBV12-3 or TRBV12-4 to TRBJ1-2; D not certain. This CDR3 is 13 amino acids long. Between the trimmed V and J ends, which lost 5 bases and 6 bases, there was a span of 13 bases. The CDR3 DNA reads TGTGCCAGCAGTACCGGCGGGTGGAATGGCTACACCTTC. Amino acids: CASSTGGWNGYTF.

Points on this clonotype: At one of its ends the junction is not consistent with the germline gene, which may arise from a read error. The chain combines TRBV4-1 with TRBJ1-1; D call uncertain. Germline V gives CDR1 MGHRA, CDR2 YSYEKL. The CDR3 sequence is 14 residues long. CDR3 protein: CVSSPGGRNTEAFF. CDR3 sequence (DNA): TGTGTCAGCAGCCCGGGAGGTCGCAACACTGAAGCTTTCTTT.

This clonotype was counted ten times or more. This chain links TRBV6-1 with TRBJ1-1, with TRBD1 as a possible D gene (6 bases). V dropped 5 bases and J dropped 4 bases, with 11 bases sitting between them. Germline lookup yields CDR1 MNHNS and CDR2 SASEGT. This CDR3 comprises 13 residues. CDR3 DNA sequence: TGTGCCAGCAGTCCAGGGGAGGCCACTGAAGCTTTCTTT. It encodes CASSPGEATEAFF.

The chain carries TRBV27 and TRBJ2-2, with 12 bases that match TRBD2. Germline trimming cut 3 bases from V and 4 bases from J; bases unmatched to any gene: 6. The CDR3 covers 17 residues. Germline V gene lookup returns CDR1 MNHEY and CDR2 SMNVEV (reference sequence). CDR3 DNA: TGTGCCAGCAGTTTGCGGCTAGCGGGGGGGCGCACCGGGGAGCTGTTTTTT. As protein: CASSLRLAGGRTGELFF.

The table lists this clonotype with a few counts. This chain links TRBV14 with TRBJ2-2; TRBD1 is a possible D gene (7 bases). Trimming pared 1 base from V and 6 bases from J, leaving 12 bases between. Germline-derived CDR1 and CDR2 are SGHDN and FVKESK. This CDR3 contains 15 residues. The CDR3 here is CASSQAGGGAGELFF. The CDR3 DNA reads TGTGCCAGCAGCCAAGCTGGAGGGGGCGCCGGGGAGCTGTTTTTT.

The CDR3 region is CASSLVIGGNEQFF. Here the CDR3 DNA reads TGTGCCAGCAGCTTAGTAATAGGGGGCAATGAGCAGTTCTTC. J is TRBJ2-1 and V is TRBV7-2, with D perhaps matching TRBD1 (6 bases). The length of the CDR3 is 14 residues. Trimming left V 1 base short and J 6 bases short, with 10 bases between. Germline CDR1 is SGHTA and CDR2 is FQGNSA.